These 32 T cell receptor beta chains were all obtained from the same sample, sequenced in a study of cytomegalovirus exposure and HLA in healthy donors. PCR used 60 Vbeta primers and 13 Jbeta primers. Generated by immunoSEQ multiplex PCR, the TCRdb table keeps only in-frame clones and is missing some. Here the sample spans about 240,000 clones, about 86% being singletons. The sequencing sample was made of PBMCs. Every receptor here comes from a woman between 55 and 75 years old in good health and CMV-seropositive.

This chain uses TRBV18 with TRBJ1-5, with D unclear. V lost 3 bases, J lost 5 bases, and 11 bases lay in between. Germline CDR1 and CDR2: KGHSH and LQKENI. This CDR3 has 14 amino acids. The CDR3 coding sequence is TGTGCCAGCTCACCCTCCCCGAGAGATCAGCCCCAGCATTTT. Translated, it gives CASSPSPRDQPQHF.

This chain links TRBV4-1 with TRBJ1-1, with a tentative D call TRBD1 (6 bases). Per germline, CDR1 MGHRA and CDR2 YSYEKL. The V end was cut by 5 bases, the J end by 5 bases, with 15 bases between. The CDR3 runs to 14 residues. The CDR3 reads CASSWGQAPTEAFF. CDR3 nucleotides: TGCGCCAGCAGCTGGGGGCAGGCCCCAACTGAAGCTTTCTTT.

J is TRBJ2-3 and V is TRBV2; the match to TRBD2 covers 7 bases. Germline-derived CDR1 and CDR2 are SNHLY and FYNNEI. Trimming took 5 bases from V and 3 from J; bases not matched to a gene: 11. This CDR3 has 16 residues. CDR3 coding DNA: TGTGCCAGCAGTAAAAGGGCTAGCGGCTTAACAGATACGCAGTATTTT. Translating it yields CASSKRASGLTDTQYF.

This clone was seen only a few times. This sequence joins TRBV5-1 and TRBJ1-4; D is unresolved. This CDR3 has 15 amino acids. Germline loops: CDR1 SGHRS, CDR2 YFSETQ. The V gene lost 0 bases and the J gene lost 4 bases, with 10 bases spanning the gap. The CDR3 loop is CASSLEARYNEKLFF. The CDR3 bases are TGCGCCAGCAGCTTGGAAGCTAGATATAATGAAAAACTGTTTTTT.

Many counts were recorded for this clone. This chain connects TRBV23-1 to TRBJ2-6; a weak D match, TRBD1 (5 bases). TRBV23-1 is an ORF; its function is uncertain. V lost 2 bases, J lost 4 bases, and 12 bases lay in between. CDR3 length equals 16 residues. CDR3 sequence: CASSQPQGGGANVLTF. The CDR3 DNA follows: TGCGCCAGCAGTCAACCTCAGGGCGGAGGGGCCAACGTCCTGACTTTC.

The chain joins TRBV27 to TRBJ2-2, with 10 nucleotides matching TRBD2. This CDR3 is built from 15 residues. Germline V gene sequence: CDR1 MNHEY, CDR2 SMNVEV (reference sequence). V lost 3 bases and J lost 9; bases outside the gene matches: 7. CDR3 nucleotide sequence: TGTGCCAGCAGTTTGAGGCTAGCGGGAGACCGGGAGCTGTTTTTT. Translating gives CASSLRLAGDRELFF.

The chain couples TRBV4-2 to TRBJ2-5; 16 nucleotides match TRBD2. Germline lookup yields CDR1 LGHNA and CDR2 YNFKEQ. V shed 0 bases and J 5 bases; nucleotides not matched to a gene: 6. This CDR3 has 18 amino acids. The CDR3 coding sequence is TGTGCCAGCAGCCAAGATCGGGGGACTAGCGGGAGGGGGGAGACCCAGTACTTC. Protein sequence: CASSQDRGTSGRGETQYF.

This clone was picked up a small number of times. The V gene is TRBV27, the J gene TRBJ2-7, with 7 bases fitting TRBD2. The germline V gene has CDR1 MNHEY and CDR2 SMNVEV (reference sequence). V was clipped by 6 bases and J by 3 bases; unmatched bases: 11. CDR3 length equals 15 residues. CDR3 sequence: CASRGRVGLSYEQYF. The CDR3 nucleotides read TGTGCCAGCAGGGGACGGGTGGGACTAAGCTACGAGCAGTACTTC.

The chain joins TRBV18 to TRBJ1-3; TRBD1 aligns across 7 bases. CDR1 KGHSH and CDR2 LQKENI come from the germline V gene. The trim removed 4 bases at V and 0 bases at J, leaving 6 bases unmatched. The CDR3 contains 16 residues. This chain's CDR3 is CASSRGQLSSGNTIYF. In DNA, the CDR3 is TGTGCCAGCTCACGGGGACAGCTAAGCTCTGGAAACACCATATATTTT.

The chain couples TRBV27 to TRBJ2-1, with D unresolved. The V end lost 3 bases, the J end lost 6 bases, and 15 bases lay between the germline ends. Germline CDR1 is MNHEY and CDR2 is SMNVEV (reference sequence). This CDR3 is built from 15 residues. DNA of the CDR3: TGTGCCAGCAGTTTGGCCTCCGCCTCTCCCAATGAGCAGTTCTTC. Its protein is CASSLASASPNEQFF.

The rearrangement joins TRBV5-1 to TRBJ1-1; 8 positions agree with TRBD1. This CDR3 region has 15 residues. Germline V gene lookup returns CDR1 SGHRS and CDR2 YFSETQ. Trimming removed 1 base from V and 6 bases from J; junction bases left unmatched: 8. The CDR3 DNA reads TGCGCCAGCAGCTTGTTGGCGTCAGGGGGCTCTGAAGCTTTCTTT. It is translated as CASSLLASGGSEAFF. Full variable domain (missing parts from reference TRBV5-1 and TRBJ1-1): KAGVTQTPRYLIKTRGQQVTLSCSPISGHRSVSWYQQTPGQGLQFLFEYFSETQRNKGNFPGRFSGRQFSNSRSEMNVSTLELGDSALYLCASSLLASGGSEAFFGQGTRLTVV.

This chain uses TRBV6-1 with TRBJ1-1, with D tentatively TRBD1 (6 bases). V lost 6 bases, J lost 7 bases, and 18 bases lay in between. The CDR3 is 14 amino acids. CDR1 and CDR2 (germline): MNHNS, SASEGT. The CDR3 loop is CASRTGWMSSEAFF. DNA for the CDR3: TGTGCCAGCAGAACAGGGTGGATGAGTAGTGAAGCTTTCTTT.

The J gene is TRBJ2-7, the V gene TRBV5-4; 8 bases align to TRBD2. The CDR3 runs 15 residues. With V trimmed by 2 bases and J by 1 base, 5 bases remained unmatched. Germline lookup yields CDR1 SGHNT and CDR2 YYREEE (reference sequence). CDR3 bases: TGTGCCAGCAGCTTCCACACTAGCGGTTCCTACGAGCAGTACTTC. Protein product: CASSFHTSGSYEQYF.

The chain combines TRBV7-9 with TRBJ1-4, with D hard to call. There are 14 residues in the CDR3. V lost 2 bases and J 3 bases, leaving 7 bases between the germline ends. Germline V gene lookup returns CDR1 SEHNR and CDR2 FQNEAQ (reference sequence). The CDR3 sequence is CASSLYSSNEKLFF. For the CDR3, the DNA is TGTGCCAGCAGCTTATACAGTTCTAATGAAAAACTGTTTTTT.

The rearrangement uses TRBV30 and TRBJ2-1; D perhaps matches TRBD2 (5 bases). V lost 0 bases to trimming and J lost 9 bases, with 9 bases between them. Looked up from germline, CDR1 is GTSNPN and CDR2 is SVGIG (reference sequence). This CDR3 is built from 12 residues. The CDR3 spells CAWSVGGFEQFF. CDR3 DNA: TGTGCCTGGAGTGTCGGAGGATTTGAGCAGTTCTTC.

In its sample, this clone was seen once. The chain is built from TRBV7-2 and TRBJ2-7; tentative D call: TRBD2 (5 bases). Germline assignment: CDR1 SGHTA and CDR2 FQGNSA. The CDR3 has 14 residues. V was cut by 1 base and J by 0 bases, with 7 bases left in between. The CDR3 sequence is CASSLVGSSYEQYF. DNA for the CDR3: TGTGCCAGCAGCTTAGTGGGGAGCTCCTACGAGCAGTACTTC.

A remark on this clone: A junction boundary mismatches the germline segment, possibly from a read error. The chain has TRBV7-9 and TRBJ1-4; D not resolved. Germline V gene lookup returns CDR1 SEHNR and CDR2 FQNEAQ (reference sequence). This CDR3 is 15 amino acids long. The CDR3 DNA is TGTTCCAGCAGCCCCACGGGTCGGCGAGGTGAAAAACTGTTTTTT. As protein: CSSSPTGRRGEKLFF.

A few counts support this clone. This rearrangement joins TRBV6-1 to TRBJ2-5; possibly TRBD1 for D (6 bases). The J call is uncertain, as TRBJ2-7 better fits the DNA end. Germline assignment: CDR1 MNHNS and CDR2 SASEGT. This CDR3 region has 15 residues. The CDR3 here is CASGGPYRAIYEQYF. The CDR3 region has the DNA TGTGCCAGCGGCGGGCCCTACAGGGCGATCTACGAGCAGTACTTC.

The chain couples TRBV5-6 to TRBJ1-2, with 8 bases that match TRBD1. The CDR3 is 14 amino acids. The J segment lost 5 bases and the V segment lost 4 bases, leaving 7 bases of the junction unmatched. CDR1 SGHDT and CDR2 YYEEEE come from the germline V gene. The CDR3 region is CASSLGTGRYGYTF. The CDR3 nucleotides read TGTGCCAGCAGCCTGGGGACAGGCAGGTATGGCTACACCTTC.

CDR3 in amino acids: CASSLSGQGFGSIQYF. In DNA, the CDR3 is TGTGCCAGCAGTTTAAGCGGACAGGGTTTCGGGAGCATTCAGTACTTC. This sequence joins TRBV27 and TRBJ2-4; 8 bases are a match to TRBD1. The CDR3 has 16 amino acids. Germline V gene data show CDR1 as MNHEY and CDR2 as SMNVEV (reference sequence). J was trimmed by 9 bases and V by 2 bases; bases with no gene match: 12.

J is TRBJ1-5 and V is TRBV2; 8 positions match TRBD1. The trim removed 10 bases at V and 5 bases at J, leaving 7 bases unmatched. There are 13 residues in the CDR3. CDR1 is SNHLY and CDR2 is FYNNEI in the germline V gene. Written as DNA, the CDR3 is TGTGCCATTGCTTACAGGGGGGATCAGCCCCAGCATTTT. It specifies CAIAYRGDQPQHF.

The table lists this clone with a few counts. This chain uses TRBV5-1 with TRBJ1-5; 9 bases are shared with TRBD1. Germline CDR1 is SGHRS and CDR2 is YFSETQ. CDR3 size: 15 residues. V was clipped by 4 bases and J by 3 bases; unmatched bases: 5. The CDR3: CASSEGQGDNQPQHF. CDR3 coding DNA: TGCGCCAGCAGCGAGGGACAGGGAGACAATCAGCCCCAGCATTTT.

This clone was picked up a small number of times. The chain joins TRBV29-1 to TRBJ1-2; 8 nucleotides align to TRBD1. V was pared by 6 bases and J by 4 bases, with 4 bases of the junction left unmatched. Germline V gene lookup returns CDR1 SQVTM and CDR2 ANQGSEA. The CDR3 contains 12 residues. CDR3 protein: CSVSGGFYGYTF. DNA for the CDR3: TGCAGCGTATCAGGGGGCTTCTATGGCTACACCTTC.

The CDR3 protein is CASSEWTGGGHGYTF. CDR3 DNA sequence: TGTGCCAGCAGTGAGTGGACAGGGGGTGGGCATGGCTACACCTTC. The V call is TRBV2, the J call TRBJ1-2; 10 nucleotides agree with TRBD1. Germline V gene sequence: CDR1 SNHLY, CDR2 FYNNEI. V was clipped by 3 bases and J by 6 bases; unmatched bases: 7. This CDR3 is 15 amino acids long.

The chain combines TRBV19 with TRBJ2-7; TRBD1 aligns across 7 bases. Germline V gene data show CDR1 as LNHDA and CDR2 as SQIVND (reference sequence). J lost 6 bases, V lost 2 bases, and 1 base had no gene match. The CDR3 covers 12 residues. As DNA, the CDR3 is TGTGCCAGTAGTATACGGGACAGCGAGCAGTACTTC. Its translation: CASSIRDSEQYF.

The chain links TRBV5-6 to TRBJ1-2, with 8 bases lining up with TRBD1. Germline CDR1 and CDR2: SGHDT and YYEEEE. J was trimmed by 8 bases and V by 5 bases; bases with no gene match: 14. CDR3 length equals 15 residues. The CDR3 loop is CASRFLAQGAFGYTF. DNA for the CDR3: TGTGCCAGCAGGTTCCTCGCCCAGGGGGCATTCGGCTACACCTTC.

This clone was counted only a few times. The chain combines TRBV6-5 with TRBJ1-1, with D possibly TRBD1 on 5 matching bases. Germline V CDR1 and CDR2: MNHEY, SVGAGI. The CDR3 runs 14 residues. Trimming took off 4 bases at V and 7 bases at J, with 16 bases between the two ends. The CDR3 loop reads CASSSRQTLYEAFF. The CDR3 bases are TGTGCCAGCAGTTCACGACAGACCCTTTATGAAGCTTTCTTT.

This clone was seen a single time. The V and J genes are TRBV6-1 and TRBJ2-1; 8 bases agree with TRBD2. This CDR3 is 15 amino acids long. V was clipped by 9 bases and J by 0 bases; unmatched bases: 7. Germline V gene data show CDR1 as MNHNS and CDR2 as SASEGT. Here the CDR3 DNA reads TGTGCCAGTGCTAGCGGGCCCAGCTCCTACAATGAGCAGTTCTTC. Translation gives CASASGPSSYNEQFF.

This clone was found once. J is TRBJ2-7 and V is TRBV18; 7 nucleotides match TRBD1. CDR1 is KGHSH and CDR2 is LQKENI in the germline V gene. Trimming at V came to 6 bases and at J to 4 bases, leaving 9 bases not matched to a gene. CDR3 length: 14 amino acids. For the CDR3, the DNA is TGTGCCAGCTCGCCGACAGGGTCCTCTTACGAGCAGTACTTC. Its translation: CASSPTGSSYEQYF.

The genes are TRBV7-2 and TRBJ2-7, with a tentative D call TRBD2 (5 bases). Per the germline V gene, CDR1 is SGHTA and CDR2 is FQGNSA. Between the trimmed V and J ends, which lost 5 bases and 2 bases, there was a span of 19 bases. CDR3 size: 16 residues. The CDR3 sequence: CASSLELSVGAYEQYF. CDR3 DNA: TGTGCCAGCAGCCTAGAACTTTCTGTCGGGGCCTACGAGCAGTACTTC.

Concerning this clone itself: Other DNA sequences in the same sample also yield this CDR3. DNA of the CDR3: TGCGCCAGCAGCTTGGTACTCAATGAGCAGTTCTTC. Translated: CASSLVLNEQFF. The V and J genes are TRBV5-1 and TRBJ2-1; D gene unclear. V was clipped by 0 bases and J by 6 bases, with 4 bases between them. From germline, CDR1 is SGHRS and CDR2 YFSETQ. The CDR3 length is 12 residues. Full variable domain (remainder filled in from reference TRBV5-1 and TRBJ2-1): KAGVTQTPRYLIKTRGQQVTLSCSPISGHRSVSWYQQTPGQGLQFLFEYFSETQRNKGNFPGRFSGRQFSNSRSEMNVSTLELGDSALYLCASSLVLNEQFFGPGTRLTVL.

This chain uses TRBV7-9 with TRBJ1-1; 7 nucleotides line up with TRBD1. This CDR3 is built from 13 residues. The V and J ends lost 5 bases and 5 bases, in that order; junction bases with no gene match: 5. Germline CDR1 is SEHNR and CDR2 is FQNEAQ (reference sequence). The CDR3 sequence: CASSRTGETEAFF. The CDR3 nucleotides are TGTGCCAGCAGCCGAACAGGGGAAACTGAAGCTTTCTTT.